The 31 T cell receptor beta chains in this list originate from one sample, sequenced in a study of blood T cell repertoires in COVID-19. Libraries were prepared by immunoSEQ multiplex PCR; TCRdb keeps only in-frame clonotypes and omits some of them. The sample lists 350,000 to 500,000 clones, 88% seen once, with about 1.5% in the top ten. Sequences were obtained from PBMCs or T cells enriched from blood (not recorded which). The receptors derive from a woman aged 18 to 35 who had been exposed to COVID-19.

This rearrangement joins TRBV6-1 to TRBJ2-7; tentatively, D is TRBD2 (5 bases). Per germline, CDR1 MNHNS and CDR2 SASEGT. The CDR3 consists of 14 residues. Trimming shortened V by 1 base and J by 5 bases, and 12 bases separated the two germline ends. The CDR3 nucleotides read TGTGCCAGCAGTGAAGGAGGGAATAGGGACGAGCAGTACTTC. As protein: CASSEGGNRDEQYF.

This clone was recorded a few times. The chain couples TRBV9 to TRBJ2-7; D is unclear. From germline, CDR1 is SGDLS and CDR2 YYNGEE. The V end lost 0 bases, the J end lost 7 bases, and 5 bases lay between the germline ends. CDR3 size: 11 residues. DNA for the CDR3: TGTGCCAGCAGCGTAGCGGGTGAGCAGTACTTC. Its protein product is CASSVAGEQYF. Variable domain in full (rest from reference TRBV9 and TRBJ2-7): DSGVTQTPKHLITATGQRVTLRCSPRSGDLSVYWYQQSLDQGLQFLIQYYNGEERAKGNILERFSAQQFPDLHSELNLSSLELGDSALYFCASSVAGEQYFGPGTRLTVT.

CDR3 sequence: CASSQGDRVGSPLHF. The CDR3 DNA reads TGTGCCAGCAGCCAGGGGGACAGGGTTGGGTCACCCCTCCACTTT. This chain links TRBV3-1 (or the pseudogene TRBV3-2) with TRBJ1-6; 9 bases line up with TRBD1. V trimming: 3 bases; J trimming: 10 bases; junction bases outside the gene matches: 7. CDR3 length: 15 residues. Germline V gene data show CDR1 as LGHDT and CDR2 as YNNKEL (reference sequence).

The chain couples TRBV3-1 (or the pseudogene TRBV3-2) to TRBJ2-3; maybe TRBD2 (6 bases). CDR1 and CDR2 (germline): LGHDT, YNNKEL (reference sequence). This CDR3 has 13 residues. With 1 base removed from V and 4 bases from J, the gap between germline ends came to 6 bases. The CDR3 region is CASSQGGADTQYF. In DNA form, the CDR3 reads TGTGCCAGCAGCCAAGGGGGGGCAGATACGCAGTATTTT.

Details on this clone: Its ends do not fully match the called genes, so a read error is possible. The J gene is TRBJ1-5, the V gene TRBV30; the match to TRBD1 covers 9 bases. There are 13 residues in the CDR3. CDR1 GTSNPN and CDR2 SVGIG come from the germline V gene (reference sequence). The CDR3 loop is CAWSTGGNQPQHF. The CDR3 region has the DNA TGTGCCTGGAGTACAGGGGGCAACCAGCCCCAGCATTTT.

V gene TRBV3-1 (or the pseudogene TRBV3-2) combines with J gene TRBJ2-4; tentatively, D is TRBD1 (5 bases). This CDR3 comprises 12 residues. V lost 1 base and J 7 bases, leaving 5 bases between the germline ends. The V gene's germline CDR1 is LGHDT and CDR2 YNNKEL (reference sequence). CDR3 region: CASSQGGNIQYF. The CDR3 region has the DNA TGTGCCAGCAGCCAAGGGGGCAACATTCAGTACTTC.

The rearrangement joins TRBV13 to TRBJ2-7; 7 bases agree with TRBD1. J gave up 0 bases and V 0 bases, and 5 bases lay outside the gene matches. The CDR3 extends over 16 amino acids. Germline V lookup: CDR1 PRHDT, CDR2 FYEKMQ (reference sequence). The CDR3 loop is CASSLGGQGVSYEQYF. The CDR3 nucleotides read TGTGCCAGCAGCTTAGGCGGGCAGGGGGTCTCCTACGAGCAGTACTTC.

V gene TRBV9 combines with J gene TRBJ2-1; 8 bases are shared with TRBD2. The germline gives CDR1 SGDLS, CDR2 YYNGEE. The trim removed 1 base at V and 6 bases at J, leaving 3 bases unmatched. The CDR3 spans 14 residues. The CDR3 here is CASSVPSGGNEQFF. The DNA of the CDR3 is TGTGCCAGCAGCGTACCGAGCGGGGGCAATGAGCAGTTCTTC.

The chain carries TRBV4-3 and TRBJ2-2, with 9 positions matching TRBD1. Germline V gives CDR1 LGHNA, CDR2 YSLEER. With 3 bases clipped from V and 4 bases from J, the junction kept 18 bases outside the gene matches. The CDR3 runs 20 residues. DNA for the CDR3: TGCGCCAGCAGCCATGGCGTCCTTCCGACAGGGGGGGTTCGCACCGGGGAGCTGTTTTTT. Amino acid sequence: CASSHGVLPTGGVRTGELFF.

The chain employs TRBV28 and TRBJ2-4; 7 nucleotides match TRBD2. The CDR3 sequence is 17 residues long. CDR1 and CDR2 from the germline V gene are MDHEN and SYDVKM. V gave up 3 bases and J gave up 6 bases; unmatched junction bases: 14. The chain's CDR3 is CASSLGRRESMGNIQYF. The DNA of the CDR3 is TGTGCCAGCAGTTTGGGTCGGCGGGAGAGTATGGGAAACATTCAGTACTTC.

The chain joins TRBV5-1 to TRBJ2-3; 9 bases fit TRBD2. Germline V gene sequence: CDR1 SGHRS, CDR2 YFSETQ. The CDR3 sequence is 16 residues long. The V segment lost 4 bases and the J segment 6 bases; nucleotides outside the gene matches: 12. The CDR3 is CASSRISGGGGDTQYF. DNA for the CDR3: TGCGCCAGCAGCAGGATTAGCGGGGGAGGCGGGGATACGCAGTATTTT.

The chain carries TRBV19 and TRBJ2-3; perhaps TRBD2 as D (6 bases). V shed 7 bases and J shed 0 bases, with 14 bases lying between them. This CDR3 is 15 amino acids long. Germline V gene lookup returns CDR1 LNHDA and CDR2 SQIVND (reference sequence). CDR3 bases: TGTGCCAGTACGCGTCCCGGGGGAAGCACAGATACGCAGTATTTT. This translates into CASTRPGGSTDTQYF.

This chain links TRBV10-3 with TRBJ1-2, with TRBD1 identical over 7 bases. The CDR3 runs 13 residues. From germline, CDR1 is ENHRY and CDR2 SYGVKD. V dropped 0 bases and J dropped 8; count of bases not matched to a gene: 3. CDR3 residues: CAISESGGAGYTF. The CDR3 DNA follows: TGTGCCATCAGTGAGTCAGGGGGCGCCGGCTACACCTTC.

This chain joins TRBV9 and TRBJ2-2; a possible D gene is TRBD2 (5 bases). The V gene's germline CDR1 is SGDLS and CDR2 YYNGEE. V was shortened by 0 bases and J by 4 bases, with 13 bases between the two germline ends. There are 16 residues in the CDR3. CDR3 DNA sequence: TGTGCCAGCAGCGTAGGGGCTAGCCCCAGCACCGGGGAGCTGTTTTTT. Amino acids: CASSVGASPSTGELFF.

The V gene is TRBV28, the J gene TRBJ1-2, with D possibly matching TRBD1 (5 bases). V dropped 7 bases and J dropped 6 bases, with 18 bases sitting between them. This CDR3 is 14 amino acids long. The germline V gene has CDR1 MDHEN and CDR2 SYDVKM. The CDR3 DNA follows: TGTGCCAGCATCACCCAGGGTTACGTTAATGGCTACACCTTC. This translates into CASITQGYVNGYTF.

This clone has only one observation. The V gene is TRBV3-1 (or the pseudogene TRBV3-2), the J gene TRBJ1-6; TRBD1 matches at 9 bases. The CDR3 runs 12 residues. CDR1 LGHDT and CDR2 YNNKEL come from the germline V gene (reference sequence). The ends lost 10 bases at V and 10 bases at J; junction bases unmatched: 5. The CDR3 spells CATWTGESPLHF. The CDR3 region has the DNA TGTGCCACATGGACAGGGGAATCACCCCTCCACTTT.

The chain couples TRBV9 to TRBJ2-7, with TRBD1 as a possible D gene (5 bases). CDR1 and CDR2 from the germline V gene are SGDLS and YYNGEE. The CDR3 covers 15 residues. V lost 0 bases, J lost 3 bases, and 13 bases lay in between. In DNA form, the CDR3 reads TGTGCCAGCAGCGTAGGGGGTGGGGCAGTCTACGAGCAGTACTTC. As protein: CASSVGGGAVYEQYF.

The CDR3 nucleotides are TGTGCCAGCTCACCACCCGCCAGAGAAAAACTGTTTTTT. Amino acid sequence: CASSPPAREKLFF. The V call is TRBV18, the J call TRBJ1-4; D gene uncertain. Germline assignment: CDR1 KGHSH and CDR2 LQKENI. V dropped 0 bases and J dropped 8 bases, with 7 bases sitting between them. This CDR3 contains 13 residues.

The chain recombines TRBV9 with TRBJ2-3; maybe TRBD2 (5 bases). The CDR3 sequence is 16 residues long. The germline V gene encodes CDR1 SGDLS and CDR2 YYNGEE. Between the trimmed V and J ends, which lost 0 bases and 3 bases, there was a span of 14 bases. CDR3 coding DNA: TGTGCCAGCAGCGTAGCACCACTAGGCCGGACAGATACGCAGTATTTT. It specifies CASSVAPLGRTDTQYF. The full variable domain, in which reference TRBV9 and TRBJ2-3 provide the parts outside the CDR3, is DSGVTQTPKHLITATGQRVTLRCSPRSGDLSVYWYQQSLDQGLQFLIQYYNGEERAKGNILERFSAQQFPDLHSELNLSSLELGDSALYFCASSVAPLGRTDTQYFGPGTRLTVL.

The rearrangement links TRBV21-1 to TRBJ1-6; the table's D call, TRBD1, has no DNA check behind it. TRBV21-1 is recorded as a pseudogene. This CDR3 has 18 residues. The CDR3 loop reads CASSKDETDPGYNSPLHF. CDR3 nucleotide sequence: TGTGCCAGCAGCAAAGATGAGACAGACCCCGGATATAATTCACCCCTCCACTTT.

The chain is built from TRBV28 and TRBJ2-3; 8 nucleotides line up with TRBD1. There are 13 residues in the CDR3. Looked up from germline, CDR1 is MDHEN and CDR2 is SYDVKM. The V segment lost 3 bases and the J segment 11 bases; nucleotides outside the gene matches: 7. CDR3 protein: CASSFPAGTGQYF. DNA for the CDR3: TGTGCCAGCAGTTTCCCCGCCGGGACAGGGCAGTATTTT.

The rearrangement links TRBV7-8 to TRBJ2-7; 7 bases are shared with TRBD1. The V gene end was trimmed by 2 bases and the J gene end by 0 bases; junction bases not matched to a gene: 4. Germline-derived CDR1 and CDR2 are SGHVS and FQNEAQ. CDR3 length: 15 amino acids. The CDR3 here is CASSLKDRLSYEQYF. The DNA of the CDR3 is TGTGCCAGCAGCTTAAAGGACAGGCTCTCCTACGAGCAGTACTTC.

The chain has TRBV4-1 and TRBJ2-3, with D perhaps matching TRBD1 (7 bases). Trimming left V 3 bases short and J 6 bases short, with 16 bases between. Germline-derived CDR1 and CDR2 are MGHRA and YSYEKL. There are 15 residues in the CDR3. The CDR3 is CASSQWGDSGDTQYF. The CDR3 DNA reads TGCGCCAGCAGCCAGTGGGGGGACAGTGGGGATACGCAGTATTTT.

The chain combines TRBV5-1 with TRBJ2-5; 10 nucleotides agree with TRBD2. The V segment lost 7 bases and the J segment 2 bases; nucleotides outside the gene matches: 8. Germline CDR1 reads SGHRS; CDR2 reads YFSETQ. There are 15 residues in the CDR3. The DNA of the CDR3 is TGCGCCAGCCGGACGGTAGCGGGAGGTCAAGAGACCCAGTACTTC. Translated, it gives CASRTVAGGQETQYF.

The V gene is TRBV27, the J gene TRBJ1-1; perhaps TRBD1 as D (5 bases). This CDR3 has 14 residues. In germline, CDR1 is MNHEY, CDR2 SMNVEV (reference sequence). Trimming took off 6 bases at V and 5 bases at J, with 16 bases between the two ends. The CDR3 region has the DNA TGTGCCAGCAGGGAGGGGCAGTGGGGGACTGAAGCTTTCTTT. Encoded protein: CASREGQWGTEAFF.

V usage is TRBV18 and J usage is TRBJ1-2; 7 bases fit TRBD1. This CDR3 has 14 amino acids. Germline V gene lookup returns CDR1 KGHSH and CDR2 LQKENI. V lost 6 bases, J lost 4 bases, and 8 bases stayed unmatched. CDR3 amino acids: CASSETGSGYGYTF. For the CDR3, the DNA is TGTGCCAGCTCCGAGACAGGGTCAGGCTATGGCTACACCTTC.

V usage is TRBV30 and J usage is TRBJ1-2; TRBD1 agrees at 7 bases. Germline loops: CDR1 GTSNPN, CDR2 SVGIG (reference sequence). J lost 8 bases, V lost 2 bases, and 14 bases had no gene match. CDR3 length: 15 residues. The CDR3 region is CAWSIPDREMGGYTF. CDR3 DNA: TGTGCCTGGAGTATACCCGACAGGGAGATGGGGGGCTACACCTTC.

The chain carries TRBV11-2 and TRBJ2-7, with 9 bases fitting TRBD2. V shed 0 bases and J 6 bases; nucleotides not matched to a gene: 9. This CDR3 has 16 residues. CDR1 and CDR2 from the germline V gene are SGHAT and FQNNGV. The CDR3 region has the DNA TGTGCCAGCAGCTTAGATCGGGGTAGCGGGGGAACCGAGCAGTACTTC. This encodes CASSLDRGSGGTEQYF.

The CDR3 region is CASSFIANYGYTF. CDR3 DNA sequence: TGTGCCAGCAGCTTTATAGCTAACTATGGCTACACCTTC. V and J are TRBV5-4 and TRBJ1-2, with D uncertain. This CDR3 has 13 residues. Germline assignment: CDR1 SGHNT and CDR2 YYREEE (reference sequence). V lost 2 bases, J lost 0 bases, and 5 bases lay in between. The whole variable domain, remainder taken from reference TRBV5-4 and TRBJ1-2, is ETGVTQSPTHLIKTRGQQVTLRCSSQSGHNTVSWYQQALGQGPQFIFQYYREEENGRGNFPPRFSGLQFPNYSSELNVNALELDDSALYLCASSFIANYGYTFGSGTRLTVV.

The rearrangement uses TRBV27 and TRBJ2-3; 9 nucleotides align to TRBD1. Losses at the gene ends were 4 bases for V and 11 bases for J; bases not matched to a gene: 13. CDR1 and CDR2 from the germline V gene are MNHEY and SMNVEV (reference sequence). The CDR3 sequence is 15 residues long. CDR3 nucleotide sequence: TGTGCCAGCAGTTCCCCCGGGACAGGGAGGGGTGGGCAGTATTTT. Residues: CASSSPGTGRGGQYF.

The chain carries TRBV12-3 or TRBV12-4 and TRBJ2-5; D unresolved. The CDR3 has 13 amino acids. Trimming left V 3 bases short and J 0 bases short, with 5 bases between. The CDR3 reads CASSLSYQETQYF. The CDR3 nucleotides are TGTGCCAGCAGTTTGTCATACCAAGAGACCCAGTACTTC.